Listed below are T cell receptor beta chains from one sample, sequenced in a study of blood T cell repertoires in COVID-19. The method was immunoSEQ multiplex PCR; TCRdb's version includes in-frame clones alone and lacks a portion of them. The sample includes around 260,000 clones, approximately 84% seen only once; the top ten take around a sixth. Sequenced material: peripheral blood. These receptors were collected from a person in their 70s with COVID-19, enrolled during active disease. Both conserved end residues are part of each CDR3. A D gene is named only where the DNA matches it firmly. Some rows have no size entry. The others give once, few or many, or a class for an expanded clone.

D gene	J gene	clone size	V gene	CDR3 DNA	CDR3 protein
NA	TRBJ1-3	NA	TRBV2	TGTGCCAGCAATAGGGAGTCCTCTGGAAACACCATATATTTT	CASNRESSGNTIYF
NA	TRBJ1-4	NA	TRBV19	TGTGCCAGTAGTATAGACGGACAGCTTGCAACTAATGAAAAACTGTTTTTT	CASSIDGQLATNEKLFF
TRBD2	TRBJ2-4	NA	TRBV9	TGTGCCAGCAGCTCCCTAGCGGGTGGGGCCAAAAACATTCAGTACTTC	CASSSLAGGAKNIQYF
NA	TRBJ2-7	NA	TRBV3-1/TRBV3-2	TGTGCCAGCAGTCCAGGGCTCGAGCAGTACTTC	CASSPGLEQYF
NA	TRBJ1-2	NA	TRBV28	TGTGCCAGCAGTTTAGGCCCTAGGATTGGTGGCTACACCTTC	CASSLGPRIGGYTF
TRBD1	TRBJ2-3	NA	TRBV5-1	TGCGCCAGCAGCCAAGGACAGGGGGCCGGGGATACGCAGTATTTT	CASSQGQGAGDTQYF
NA	TRBJ1-5	NA	TRBV6-6	TGTGCCAGCAGTTTCGGGAATAATCAGCCCCAGCATTTT	CASSFGNNQPQHF
NA	TRBJ2-3	NA	TRBV5-6	TGTGCCAGCAGCTTGCCGGGAGCCGCAGATACGCAGTATTTT	CASSLPGAADTQYF
NA	TRBJ1-1	NA	TRBV29-1	TGCAGCGTCAGGGGCAGGATGAACACTGAAGCTTTCTTT	CSVRGRMNTEAFF
NA	TRBJ1-1	NA	TRBV11-2	TGTGCCAGCAGCTTAACTGGTATAAACACTGAAGCTTTCTTT	CASSLTGINTEAFF
NA	TRBJ2-3	many	TRBV11-2	TGTGCCAGCAGCTCAACAGGGACAGATACGCAGTATTTT	CASSSTGTDTQYF
NA	TRBJ2-1	NA	TRBV5-1	TGCGCCAGCAGCCCAGGTTGGCAGGGCAATGAGCAGTTCTTC	CASSPGWQGNEQFF
NA	TRBJ2-7	NA	TRBV5-6	TGTGCCAGCAGCTTGGTCAGGGGGGTTAACGAGCAGTACTTC	CASSLVRGVNEQYF
NA	TRBJ1-6	NA	TRBV19	TGTGCCAGTATCGGGGGGGGTGGAAATTCACCCCTCCACTTT	CASIGGGGNSPLHF
TRBD1	TRBJ1-1	NA	TRBV19	TGTGCCAGTTCACAGGGGGCTAATCTGAACACTGAAGCTTTCTTT	CASSQGANLNTEAFF